A selection of T cell receptor beta chains follows, all from one sample in a study of T cells in narcolepsy. TCRdb keeps only in-frame clones here, not all; method: immunoSEQ multiplex PCR. Of under 40,000 clones listed, around 83% are singletons. The sequencing input was memory (CD45RA-) CD4+ T cells from blood. These receptors were obtained from a human donor in good health. CDR3s include the opening cysteine and the closing phenylalanine or tryptophan. The D gene is left open where the match is weak. Clone size is shown for a subset of rows, as once, few, many or a class of expanded clone.

j_gene: TRBJ1-4
v_gene: TRBV28
len: 14
abundance: -
d_gene: TRBD1
CDR3aa: CASSLETGGITLFF

j_gene: TRBJ1-2
v_gene: TRBV5-4
len: 15
abundance: -
d_gene: -
CDR3aa: CASSFGNGQYYGYTF

j_gene: TRBJ1-5
v_gene: TRBV7-2
len: 15
abundance: -
d_gene: -
CDR3aa: CASSLGAQRDQPQHF

j_gene: TRBJ2-5
v_gene: TRBV10-3
len: 12
abundance: -
d_gene: TRBD1
CDR3aa: CATRQGGETQYF

j_gene: TRBJ2-1
v_gene: TRBV2
len: 11
abundance: -
d_gene: -
CDR3aa: CASGGPNEQFF

j_gene: TRBJ1-5
v_gene: TRBV2
len: 19
abundance: -
d_gene: -
CDR3aa: CASSVFSWDEGGPNQPQHF

j_gene: TRBJ1-6
v_gene: TRBV7-2
len: 15
abundance: -
d_gene: -
CDR3aa: CASSSLGRNNSPLHF

j_gene: TRBJ1-2
v_gene: TRBV29-1
len: 12
abundance: -
d_gene: -
CDR3aa: CSVYRVPDGYTF

j_gene: TRBJ2-3
v_gene: TRBV20-1
len: 11
abundance: -
d_gene: -
CDR3aa: CSPKEADTQYF

j_gene: TRBJ1-6
v_gene: TRBV18
len: 13
abundance: -
d_gene: -
CDR3aa: CASSDRATSPLHF

j_gene: TRBJ2-1
v_gene: TRBV28
len: 17
abundance: -
d_gene: TRBD1
CDR3aa: CASSLRGQGISYNEQFF

j_gene: TRBJ2-2
v_gene: TRBV6-1
len: 12
abundance: few
d_gene: -
CDR3aa: CASRRNTGELFF

j_gene: TRBJ2-1
v_gene: TRBV6-1
len: 14
abundance: -
d_gene: -
CDR3aa: CASIGQSLYNEQFF

j_gene: TRBJ1-5
v_gene: TRBV19
len: 15
abundance: -
d_gene: TRBD1
CDR3aa: CASNPTGIVTQPQHF

j_gene: TRBJ2-7
v_gene: TRBV15
len: 13
abundance: -
d_gene: -
CDR3aa: CATSRDNRAEQYF

j_gene: TRBJ1-1
v_gene: TRBV18
len: 11
abundance: -
d_gene: -
CDR3aa: CARRGNTEAFF

j_gene: TRBJ2-2
v_gene: TRBV10-2
len: 15
abundance: -
d_gene: TRBD2
CDR3aa: CASNLAGTNTGELFF

j_gene: TRBJ2-2
v_gene: TRBV5-1
len: 16
abundance: -
d_gene: TRBD1
CDR3aa: CASSFTGGAGTGELFF

j_gene: TRBJ1-5
v_gene: TRBV18
len: 14
abundance: -
d_gene: -
CDR3aa: CASSPDRPNQPQHF

j_gene: TRBJ1-1
v_gene: TRBV28
len: 12
abundance: -
d_gene: -
CDR3aa: CASRSLTAEAFF

j_gene: TRBJ1-1
v_gene: TRBV7-9
len: 15
abundance: -
d_gene: -
CDR3aa: CASSPTQVGNTEAFF

j_gene: TRBJ2-2
v_gene: TRBV7-2
len: 17
abundance: once
d_gene: TRBD2
CDR3aa: CASSPLAGGRRTGELFF

j_gene: TRBJ2-3
v_gene: TRBV6-5
len: 14
abundance: -
d_gene: -
CDR3aa: CASTGGTSGGTQYF

j_gene: TRBJ2-5
v_gene: TRBV5-6
len: 13
abundance: -
d_gene: -
CDR3aa: CASSLLSQETQYF

j_gene: TRBJ1-1
v_gene: TRBV7-9
len: 15
abundance: once
d_gene: -
CDR3aa: CASSSPGLPNTEAFF

j_gene: TRBJ1-2
v_gene: TRBV6-6
len: 16
abundance: -
d_gene: TRBD1
CDR3aa: CASKTGTGTINYGYTF

j_gene: TRBJ1-5
v_gene: TRBV5-1
len: 13
abundance: -
d_gene: -
CDR3aa: CASSLDVSGPQHF

j_gene: TRBJ2-2
v_gene: TRBV19
len: 13
abundance: -
d_gene: -
CDR3aa: CASSIDLDGELFF

j_gene: TRBJ2-5
v_gene: TRBV6-5
len: 15
abundance: -
d_gene: TRBD2
CDR3aa: CASRRSGGRGETQYF